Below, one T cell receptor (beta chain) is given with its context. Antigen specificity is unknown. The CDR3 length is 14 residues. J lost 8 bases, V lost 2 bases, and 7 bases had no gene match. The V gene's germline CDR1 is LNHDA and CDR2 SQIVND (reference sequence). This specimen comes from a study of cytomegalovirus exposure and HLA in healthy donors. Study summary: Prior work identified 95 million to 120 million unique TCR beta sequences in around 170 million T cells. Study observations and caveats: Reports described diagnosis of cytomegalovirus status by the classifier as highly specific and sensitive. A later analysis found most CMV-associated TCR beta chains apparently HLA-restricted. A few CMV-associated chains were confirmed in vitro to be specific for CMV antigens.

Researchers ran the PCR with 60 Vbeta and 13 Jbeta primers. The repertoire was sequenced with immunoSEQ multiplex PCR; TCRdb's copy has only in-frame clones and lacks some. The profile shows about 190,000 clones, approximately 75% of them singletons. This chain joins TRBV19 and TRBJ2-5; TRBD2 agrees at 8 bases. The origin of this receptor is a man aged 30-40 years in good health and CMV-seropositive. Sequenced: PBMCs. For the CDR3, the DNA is TGTGCCAGTAGTATATCGAGCGGGAGCAGCACCCAGTACTTC. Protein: CASSISSGSSTQYF.